What follows is one T cell receptor beta chain and its context. This sample is part of a study of cytomegalovirus exposure and HLA in healthy donors. 60 Vbeta and 13 Jbeta primers were used in PCR. Assay: immunoSEQ multiplex PCR; the TCRdb copy retains only in-frame clones and omits some. Seen here are just over 150,000 clones, about 80% observed once, and the top ten hold around 6.6%. The germline CDR1 and CDR2 sequences are SGHVS and FNYEAQ. This CDR3 is 15 amino acids long. V was cut by 5 bases and J by 2 bases, with 16 bases left in between. V gene TRBV7-6 combines with J gene TRBJ2-7; tentatively, D is TRBD2 (5 bases). Material: PBMCs. This TCR came from a woman aged 45-60 years in good health and CMV-seropositive. As DNA, the CDR3 is TGTGCCAGCAGCCGTGAGAGGACTTCAGCCTACGAGCAGTACTTC. Its translation: CASSRERTSAYEQYF.